This TCR beta chain was documented in a study of T cell clonotyping in hematopoietic cell transplantation. This clone showed up just once. Profiling relied on immunoSEQ multiplex PCR, and the TCRdb table lists in-frame clones only, not all of them. This table has 25,000 or so clones, around 70% appearing once. The V end was cut by 0 bases, the J end by 6 bases, with 9 bases between. CDR1 MNHEY and CDR2 SMNVEV come from the germline V gene (reference sequence). This CDR3 is 13 amino acids long. Time point denoted: recipient sample about 28 days before transplant, after cytoreduction. This chain joins TRBV27 and TRBJ2-7; D tentatively fits TRBD1 or TRBD2 (5 bases each). The receptor was isolated from a man aged 45-65 years with myelodysplastic syndrome. Some clones in this sample may be carry-over from other donors' samples. This specimen was peripheral blood mononuclear cells, taken before stem cell transplant. The DNA of the CDR3 is TGTGCCAGCAGTTTATCTTCAGGGACCGAGCAGTACTTC. Translated, it gives CASSLSSGTEQYF.